Included here is one T cell receptor (beta chain) sequence, with context. One end of the junction varies from germline; a read error may be responsible. The sample is drawn from a study of Graves' ophthalmopathy and Graves' hyperthyroidism. Overall study context: Peripheral blood collection took place at initial diagnosis, before any treatment.

Amplifying from RNA transcripts, the study obtained TCR beta CDR3 regions. HTBI-primed first-round RT-PCR preceded second-round multiplex PCR. TCRdb itself ran the multiplex PCR reads through MiXCR, one entry per CDR3 protein. This sample carries about 400,000 distinct CDR3 sequences, about 17% of them seen once, and the ten largest clones take about 1.4%. Ophthalmopathy donors showed moderate-to-severe activity, CAS ≥3, NOSPECS ≥4 and a duration under 3 months. The TCR comes from a woman aged 18 to 35 with Graves' ophthalmopathy. The sequencing input was peripheral blood.

The CDR3 loop reads CASSPPARANAEAFF. The CDR3 DNA reads as TGTGCCAGCAGCCCCCCCGCCAGGGCGAACGCTGAAGCTTTCTTT. The chain couples TRBV14 to TRBJ1-1, with a weak D call TRBD1 (5 bases). Germline V gives CDR1 SGHDN, CDR2 FVKESK. The CDR3 spans 15 residues.